The 26 T cell receptor beta chains below come from one sample, sequenced in a study of CD8+ T cells in alopecia areata. RNA, once extracted, was reverse transcribed into cDNA for use as the sequencing template. Repertoires were generated with immunoSEQ multiplex PCR, while TCRdb's copy carries only in-frame clones and drops some. Altogether approximately 280,000 clones were found in the sample, and no singletons occur. Combined cutaneous lymph node cells underwent sorting by CD4, CD8alpha, NKG2D, NKG2ACE and additional markers. Sequenced material: CD4+ T cells sorted from a lymph node. Receptor source: a C3H/HeJ mouse with alopecia areata. For this strain, the MHC haplotype corresponds to H2-k.

This clone was detected a few times. Genes here carry mouse names. The read terminates 4 residues ahead of where the CDR3 ends, so the germline J gene completes it. Distinct nucleotide sequences in the sample also encode this CDR3. The genes are TRBV13-3 and TRBJ2-7, with TRBD2 identical over 9 bases. After removal of 0 bases from V and 0 bases from J, the junction contained 1 base not matched to a gene. The length of the CDR3 is 15 residues. Per the germline V gene, CDR1 is NNHDY and CDR2 is SYVADS. CDR3 sequence reads: CASSDALGGSYEQYF. CDR3 DNA, as far as it was read: TGTGCCAGCAGTGATGCACTGGGGGGCTCCTAT.

This clone was seen a few times. Gene names are the mouse ones. Read data end 4 residues before the CDR3 end; the end is taken from the germline J gene. The J gene is TRBJ2-1, the V gene TRBV13-1; 8 bases agree with TRBD2. The CDR3 consists of 14 residues. Germline CDR1 and CDR2: NSHNY and SYGAGN. J gave up 6 bases and V 3 bases, and 5 bases lay outside the gene matches. The CDR3 sequence: CASSGGTGFAEQFF. CDR3 DNA, as far as it was read: TGTGCCAGCAGTGGTGGGACTGGATTTGCT.

Concerning this clone: The genes and germline here are from mouse. The read ends 4 residues before the CDR3 terminus; that terminus is restored from the germline J gene. The rearrangement links TRBV13-3 to TRBJ2-7; 7 bases are shared with TRBD1. V shed 6 bases and J 0 bases; nucleotides not matched to a gene: 3. Germline V lookup: CDR1 NNHDY, CDR2 SYVADS. This CDR3 contains 13 residues. The chain's CDR3 is CASNRDSSYEQYF. CDR3 DNA (partial): TGTGCCAGCAACCGGGACAGCTCCTAT.

This clone was seen more than once but under ten times. Any gene name here is a mouse gene name. The CDR3 is cut off 4 residues early in the read; its end comes from the germline J gene. V gene TRBV1 combines with J gene TRBJ2-2; perhaps TRBD1 as D (6 bases). Germline V gene data show CDR1 as NSQYPW and CDR2 as LRSPGD (reference sequence). The CDR3 runs to 16 residues. V lost 0 bases and J 1 base, leaving 9 bases between the germline ends. CDR3 bases read: TGCACCTGCAGTGCAGATACAGGGATAAACACCGGG. Protein sequence: CTCSADTGINTG. The entire CDR3 is CTCSADTGINTGQLYF. The full variable domain, rest sourced from reference TRBV1 and TRBJ2-2, is VTLLEQNPRWRLVPRGQAVNLRCILKNSQYPWMSWYQQDLQKQLQWLFTLRSPGDKEVKSLPGADYLATRVTDTELRLQVANMSQGRTLYCTCSADTGINTGQLYFGEGSKLTVL.

This clone has a handful of counts. Each gene name is a mouse one. The sequenced fragment ends 4 residues before the CDR3 boundary, so the rest is inferred from the germline J gene. Other DNA sequences from this sample encode an identical CDR3 as well. The V and J genes are TRBV13-1 and TRBJ2-3; TRBD1 is a possible D gene (6 bases). This CDR3 spans 16 amino acids. CDR1 and CDR2 from the germline V gene are NSHNY and SYGAGN. Trimming stripped 0 bases from V and 1 base from J, with 12 bases between. The CDR3 is CASSDAGQGGAETLYF. The CDR3 DNA, read in part, is TGTGCCAGCAGTGATGCGGGACAAGGTGGTGCAGAA.

There are a few counts of this clone. Genes and germline are mouse. The DNA ends 4 residues before the CDR3 does, and the rest of the CDR3 is filled in from the germline J gene. This specimen includes other DNA sequences encoding the same CDR3. The chain carries TRBV13-2 and TRBJ2-5; TRBD1 aligns across 7 bases. CDR1 is NNHNN, CDR2 SYGAGS, per germline (reference sequence). CDR3 length: 13 amino acids. CDR3 sequence reads: CASGGGTEDTQYF. The sequenced CDR3 bases are TGTGCCAGCGGTGGGGGGACAGAAGAC.

Details on this clone: Gene names follow the mouse nomenclature. With the read ending 4 residues before the CDR3 end, the germline J gene is used to fill in that end. Other nucleotide sequences from this sample produce the same CDR3. This rearrangement joins TRBV31 to TRBJ2-3; D possibly corresponds to TRBD1 (5 bases). Germline CDR1 is GKSSPN and CDR2 is SITVG. V was cut by 0 bases and J by 0 bases, with 10 bases left in between. This CDR3 has 15 amino acids. CDR3 residues: CAWSLRTTSAETLYF. CDR3 bases read: TGTGCCTGGAGTCTAAGGACAACTAGTGCAGAA. The variable domain in full, with the rest retrieved from reference TRBV31 and TRBJ2-3, is AQTIHQWPVAEIKAVGSPLSLGCTIKGKSSPNLYWYWQATGGTLQQLFYSITVGQVESVVQLNLSASRPKDDQFILSTEKLLLSHSGFYLCAWSLRTTSAETLYFGSGTRLTVL.

This clone came up a few times. Gene names refer to mouse genes. The sequenced CDR3 bases are TGTGCCAGCAGGGAAGACAGGGCCTATGCT. Protein sequence: CASREDRAYA. The CDR3 in full is CASREDRAYAEQFF. The chain recombines TRBV13-3 with TRBJ2-1, with TRBD1 identical over 7 bases. The missing CDR3 end, 4 residues past where the read stops, is filled in from the germline J gene. There are 14 residues in the CDR3. V shed 5 bases and J 3 bases; nucleotides not matched to a gene: 5. CDR1 is NNHDY, CDR2 SYVADS, per germline.

The sample holds many counts of this clone. Gene names and germline refer to mouse. The observed sequence ends 4 residues before the CDR3 terminus, with the missing tail filled in from the germline J gene. The rearrangement uses TRBV13-3 and TRBJ2-3, with D maybe TRBD1 (5 bases). Trimming left V 5 bases short and J 2 bases short, with 6 bases between. Per germline, CDR1 NNHDY and CDR2 SYVADS. The CDR3 spans 12 residues. The CDR3 loop is CASRDIAETLYF. The CDR3 DNA, read in part, is TGTGCCAGCAGGGACATTGCAGAA.

Points on this clone: Genes and germline come from the mouse. Read coverage stops 4 residues before the CDR3 terminus; the germline J gene supplies the remainder. The chain combines TRBV19 with TRBJ2-1; 11 nucleotides line up with TRBD2. Germline CDR1 is FNHDT and CDR2 is SITEND (reference sequence). V was pared by 4 bases and J by 2 bases, with 5 bases of the junction left unmatched. CDR3 length equals 16 residues. The sequenced part of the CDR3 DNA is TGTGCCAGCAGTCTCCGACTGGGGGGGGACTATGCT. Protein sequence: CASSLRLGGDYA. The whole CDR3 sequence is CASSLRLGGDYAEQFF.

In the case of this clone: Gene names denote mouse genes. The read gets to within 4 residues of the CDR3 end, and the germline J gene fills in the rest. Other nucleotide sequences in the sample specify the same CDR3. The chain recombines TRBV13-1 with TRBJ2-1; possibly TRBD1 for D (6 bases). Trimming removed 2 bases at V and 5 bases at J, with 11 bases between. The germline V gene encodes CDR1 NSHNY and CDR2 SYGAGN. CDR3 length: 14 residues. The CDR3 here is CASSDQGLDAEQFF. The sequenced part of the CDR3 DNA is TGTGCCAGCAGTGACCAGGGGCTGGATGCT.

On this clone itself: These gene names are mouse names. The missing CDR3 end, 4 residues past where the read stops, is filled in from the germline J gene. The V gene is TRBV13-1, the J gene TRBJ2-3; TRBD1 might be the D (6 bases). CDR1 is NSHNY, CDR2 SYGAGN, per germline. Trimming left V 4 bases short and J 1 base short, with 13 bases between. CDR3 length: 15 residues. The CDR3 DNA, read in part, is TGTGCCAGCAGTCTCCGGGACAACGGTGCAGAA. It codes for CASSLRDNGAE. The complete CDR3 sequence is CASSLRDNGAETLYF.

With regard to this clone: Gene names follow the mouse nomenclature. The read terminates 4 residues ahead of where the CDR3 ends, so the germline J gene completes it. The chain combines TRBV1 with TRBJ1-1; 9 nucleotides agree with TRBD1. This CDR3 is built from 13 residues. Germline V gene data show CDR1 as NSQYPW and CDR2 as LRSPGD (reference sequence). Partial CDR3 DNA: TGCACCTGCAGTGCAGGGGACAGGGAA. Translation: CTCSAGDRE. The entire CDR3 sequence reads CTCSAGDREEVFF.

Remarks on this clone: Germline and genes: mouse. The missing CDR3 end, 4 residues past where the read stops, is filled in from the germline J gene. The chain couples TRBV13-1 to TRBJ2-5, with D possibly matching TRBD2 (6 bases). Germline CDR1 NSHNY, CDR2 SYGAGN. The CDR3 consists of 14 residues. The part of the CDR3 DNA that was read is TGTGCCAGCAGTGATGTGGGGGAGGTCGAC. This encodes CASSDVGEVD. The full CDR3 reads CASSDVGEVDTQYF.

This clone appeared a few times. Mouse germline and gene names are used. CDR3 region: CASSPQGHYAEQFF. The CDR3 DNA, read in part, is TGTGCCAGCAGCCCACAGGGGCACTATGCT. This chain uses TRBV5 with TRBJ2-1; 7 bases line up with TRBD1. The read falls 4 residues short of the CDR3 end, and the missing part is taken from the germline J gene. The germline gives CDR1 LGHNA, CDR2 YNLKQL (reference sequence). V gave up 4 bases and J gave up 2 bases; unmatched junction bases: 2. This CDR3 spans 14 amino acids.

This clone was seen a few times. Genes and germline are mouse. The sequence runs out 4 residues before the end of the CDR3; the remainder is reconstructed from the germline J gene. The sample carries other DNA sequences with the same CDR3. The chain uses TRBV1 and TRBJ2-2; D uncertain. CDR1 and CDR2 from the germline V gene are NSQYPW and LRSPGD (reference sequence). This CDR3 contains 13 residues. Trimming took 1 base from V and 4 from J, leaving 4 bases between them. The sequenced CDR3 bases are TGCACCTGCAGTGCAGTTGGCACCGGG. It is translated as CTCSAVGTG. The CDR3 in its entirety is CTCSAVGTGQLYF. Full variable domain (outside the CDR3, taken from reference TRBV1 and TRBJ2-2): VTLLEQNPRWRLVPRGQAVNLRCILKNSQYPWMSWYQQDLQKQLQWLFTLRSPGDKEVKSLPGADYLATRVTDTELRLQVANMSQGRTLYCTCSAVGTGQLYFGEGSKLTVL.

This clone was recorded a few times. The genes and germline here are from mouse. Read data end 4 residues before the CDR3 end; the end is taken from the germline J gene. J is TRBJ2-4 and V is TRBV31; TRBD1 matches at 7 bases. CDR1 is GKSSPN and CDR2 is SITVG in the germline V gene. The CDR3 loop spans 13 amino acids. CDR3 loop: CAWSLTGRNTLYF. The covered CDR3 bases are TGTGCCTGGAGCCTGACAGGGAGAAAC.

This clone was detected only a few times. Gene names refer to mouse genes. The CDR3 extends 4 residues past the end of the read, so its final part is completed from the germline J gene. This sequence joins TRBV5 and TRBJ2-1, with TRBD1 as a possible D gene (5 bases). Germline CDR1 reads LGHNA; CDR2 reads YNLKQL (reference sequence). V gave up 0 bases and J gave up 2 bases, with 11 bases separating them. The CDR3 extends over 16 amino acids. The CDR3 bases that were read are TGTGCCAGCAGCCAAGAGCCCAGGGAGGACTATGCT. It encodes CASSQEPREDYA. The full CDR3 sequence reads CASSQEPREDYAEQFF.

In its sample, this clone was seen a few times. Here the gene names and germline are mouse. The read gets to within 4 residues of the CDR3 end, and the germline J gene fills in the rest. The same CDR3 also results from other DNA sequences found in this sample. The V call is TRBV19, the J call TRBJ2-5, with D possibly matching TRBD1 (6 bases). Germline CDR1 and CDR2: FNHDT and SITEND (reference sequence). The CDR3 has 13 amino acids. The CDR3 reads CASSSRDKDTQYF. CDR3 DNA (partial): TGTGCCAGCAGTTCTCGGGACAAAGAC.

A remark on this clone: Any gene name here is a mouse gene name. The read gets to within 4 residues of the CDR3 end, and the germline J gene fills in the rest. The chain is built from TRBV1 and TRBJ2-5, with TRBD1 as a possible D gene (6 bases). The CDR3 spans 14 residues. Germline V gene data show CDR1 as NSQYPW and CDR2 as LRSPGD (reference sequence). Incomplete CDR3 DNA: TGCACCTGCAGTGCAGATGTAGGGGGAGAC. This encodes CTCSADVGGD. The CDR3 as a whole reads CTCSADVGGDTQYF.

In this sample, this clone turned up a few times. Gene and germline names: mouse. The read gets to within 4 residues of the CDR3 end, and the germline J gene fills in the rest. This rearrangement joins TRBV13-3 to TRBJ2-4, with no clear D. V lost 2 bases to trimming and J lost 1 base, with 8 bases between them. The germline V gene encodes CDR1 NNHDY and CDR2 SYVADS. This CDR3 is 14 amino acids long. The CDR3 DNA, read in part, is TGTGCCAGCAGTGACAGGAGGGGTCAAAAC. Translated: CASSDRRGQN. The full CDR3 sequence reads CASSDRRGQNTLYF.

The sample holds a few counts of this clone. The listed genes are named as in mouse. The CDR3 is cut off 4 residues early in the read; its end comes from the germline J gene. The chain carries TRBV17 and TRBJ2-4, with 8 bases identical to TRBD1. This CDR3 is 16 amino acids long. CDR1 and CDR2 (germline): MNHDT, YYDKIL. V lost 3 bases to trimming and J lost 0 bases; unmatched junction nucleotides: 5. This CDR3 reads CASSRSDRGSQNTLYF. The part of the CDR3 DNA that was read is TGTGCTAGCAGTAGGTCCGACAGGGGCAGTCAAAAC.

This clone was recorded a few times. Gene and germline names: mouse. The CDR3 is cut off 4 residues early in the read; its end comes from the germline J gene. V and J are TRBV29 and TRBJ2-7, with TRBD1 as a possible D gene (5 bases). This CDR3 is built from 13 residues. The germline V gene has CDR1 MSHET and CDR2 SYDVDS. CDR3: CASSLRGEYEQYF. The CDR3 DNA, read in part, is TGTGCTAGCAGTTTAAGGGGAGAATAT.

In its sample, this clone was seen a few times. All gene names here are mouse names. The CDR3 end lies 4 residues beyond the end of the read and is filled in from the germline J gene. The V call is TRBV13-2, the J call TRBJ2-5, with D unresolved. CDR3 size: 15 residues. The germline CDR1 and CDR2 sequences are NNHNN and SYGAGS (reference sequence). V was clipped by 0 bases and J by 1 base, with 9 bases between them. The CDR3 bases that were read are TGTGCCAGCGGTGATGTCAAGGGTTACCAAGAC. Translation: CASGDVKGYQD. The full CDR3 sequence reads CASGDVKGYQDTQYF.

This clone was counted only a few times. The listed genes are named as in mouse. Read coverage stops 4 residues before the CDR3 terminus; the germline J gene supplies the remainder. The chain uses TRBV13-1 and TRBJ2-1, with 9 bases that match TRBD1. This CDR3 is built from 15 residues. Germline loops: CDR1 NSHNY, CDR2 SYGAGN. Unmatched junction bases numbered 3, after V lost 2 bases and J lost 3 bases. CDR3 sequence: CASSEDRGSYAEQFF. The CDR3 bases that were read are TGTGCCAGCAGTGAAGACAGGGGGAGCTATGCT.

This clone was counted a few times. Genes and germline are mouse. The read terminates 4 residues ahead of where the CDR3 ends, so the germline J gene completes it. The chain combines TRBV5 with TRBJ2-2, with a possible D match to TRBD1 (7 bases). The CDR3 length is 14 residues. Per the germline V gene, CDR1 is LGHNA and CDR2 is YNLKQL (reference sequence). V lost 9 bases to trimming and J lost 1 base, with 12 bases between them. CDR3 region: CASERGQNTGQLYF. The CDR3 DNA, read in part, is TGTGCCAGTGAAAGGGGGCAAAACACCGGG.